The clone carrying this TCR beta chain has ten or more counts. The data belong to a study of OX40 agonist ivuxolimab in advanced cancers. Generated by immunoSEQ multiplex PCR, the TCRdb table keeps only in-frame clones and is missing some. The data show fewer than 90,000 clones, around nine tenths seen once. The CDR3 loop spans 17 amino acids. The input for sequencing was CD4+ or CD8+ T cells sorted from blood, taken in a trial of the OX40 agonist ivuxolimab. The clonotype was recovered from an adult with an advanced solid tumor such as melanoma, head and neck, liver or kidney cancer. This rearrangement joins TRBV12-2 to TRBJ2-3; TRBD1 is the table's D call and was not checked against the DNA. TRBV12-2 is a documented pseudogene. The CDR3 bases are TGTGCAAGTCGCTTAGCCACCCAGGCAGGGCGCACAGATACGCAGTATTTT. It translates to CASRLATQAGRTDTQYF.